Presented here are 18 T cell receptor beta chains from one specimen sequenced in a study of T cells in Graves' hyperthyroidism and ophthalmopathy. The source material, RNA transcripts, was used to amplify TCR beta CDR3 regions. Primed by the HTBI set, a first-round RT-PCR was run on the TCR CDR3. TCRdb redid the calling of the multiplex PCR reads with MiXCR, one entry per CDR3 protein. The sample carries a few hundred thousand distinct CDR3 sequences, roughly 12% recorded once. Sequenced: blood. The receptors were sampled from a young man with Graves' hyperthyroidism that later progressed to Graves' ophthalmopathy.

This clonotype was counted only a few times. The chain recombines TRBV28 with TRBJ2-4; 9 bases are a match to TRBD1. The ends lost 6 bases at V and 8 bases at J; junction bases unmatched: 11. The germline CDR1 and CDR2 sequences are MDHEN and SYDVKM. The CDR3 is 15 amino acids. CDR3 sequence: CASRAGQGLGDIQYF. DNA for the CDR3: TGTGCCAGCAGAGCCGGACAGGGGCTGGGGGACATTCAGTACTTC.

This clonotype came up once. Being one base from a much bigger clone, this may be a read error. The CDR3 nucleotides are TGCAGCGCTACACGGGTTAGCTCCTACAATGAGCAGTTCTTC. Its translation is CSATRVSSYNEQFF. The J gene is TRBJ2-1, the V gene TRBV29-1, with D unclear. Germline-derived CDR1 and CDR2 are SQVTM and ANQGSEA. The V and J ends lost 7 bases and 0 bases respectively, with 13 bases between them. The CDR3 sequence is 14 residues long.

The rearrangement links TRBV10-2 to TRBJ2-7; 7 bases line up with TRBD1. The CDR3 contains 12 residues. The V gene end was trimmed by 4 bases and the J gene end by 7 bases; junction bases not matched to a gene: 4. Germline V gene sequence: CDR1 WSHSY, CDR2 SAAADI. The CDR3 DNA is TGCGCCAGCAGTGGGCCAGGGGGAGAGCAGTACTTC. It encodes CASSGPGGEQYF.

This clonotype came up many times. The gene calls are TRBV7-8 and TRBJ1-4, with D possibly being TRBD1 (6 bases). CDR3 length: 19 residues. The V and J ends lost 2 bases and 5 bases respectively, with 24 bases between them. Germline assignment: CDR1 SGHVS and CDR2 FQNEAQ. The CDR3 spells CASSLIGGWTGFKNEKLFF. The CDR3 nucleotides are TGTGCCAGCAGCTTAATAGGGGGTTGGACCGGATTCAAAAATGAAAAACTGTTTTTT.

The sample holds many counts of this clonotype. The V gene is TRBV27, the J gene TRBJ1-2, with TRBD1 matching over 8 bases. The CDR3 runs 12 residues. Germline V gene sequence: CDR1 MNHEY, CDR2 SMNVEV (reference sequence). V shed 5 bases, J shed 10 bases, and the junction held 6 bases outside the gene matches. The CDR3 sequence: CASSNPQGVYTF. In DNA form, the CDR3 reads TGTGCCAGCAGTAACCCACAGGGGGTCTACACCTTC.

For the CDR3, the DNA is TGTGCCAGCAGCTTATTAGGGGGGCCGGCCTGGGAAAAACTGTTTTTT. This gives the protein CASSLLGGPAWEKLFF. The rearrangement links TRBV11-2 to TRBJ1-4; D perhaps matches TRBD1 (6 bases). This CDR3 is 16 amino acids long. Germline CDR1 reads SGHAT; CDR2 reads FQNNGV. The V end was cut by 2 bases, the J end by 8 bases, with 18 bases between.

This clonotype was detected ten times or more. The rearrangement uses TRBV28 and TRBJ2-7; 7 bases align to TRBD1. V was pared by 4 bases and J by 4 bases, with 7 bases of the junction left unmatched. Germline values: CDR1 MDHEN, CDR2 SYDVKM. The CDR3 spans 14 residues. This CDR3 reads CASSSLRGRYEQYF. For the CDR3, the DNA is TGTGCCAGCAGTTCTCTTAGGGGGCGATACGAGCAGTACTTC.

This clonotype showed up just a few times. The V and J genes are TRBV15 and TRBJ1-5; maybe TRBD1 (5 bases). The V end was cut by 5 bases, the J end by 4 bases, with 18 bases between. Germline CDR1 and CDR2: LNHNV and YYDKDF (reference sequence). The CDR3 covers 16 residues. This CDR3 reads CATSLMKGAANQPQHF. The CDR3 DNA reads as TGTGCCACCAGCCTCATGAAAGGGGCAGCTAATCAGCCCCAGCATTTT.

This clonotype was recorded many times. The chain combines TRBV15 with TRBJ2-1, with 12 bases matching TRBD2. Germline V lookup: CDR1 LNHNV, CDR2 YYDKDF (reference sequence). This CDR3 is built from 16 residues. Losses at the gene ends were 3 bases for V and 8 bases for J; bases not matched to a gene: 8. The chain's CDR3 is CATSSELAGGIDEQFF. CDR3 DNA sequence: TGTGCCACCAGCAGTGAACTAGCGGGGGGCATCGATGAGCAGTTCTTC.

This clonotype was counted between two and nine times. The rearrangement joins TRBV28 to TRBJ2-3; D could derive from TRBD1 or TRBD2 (6 bases each). With 1 base removed from V and 4 bases from J, the gap between germline ends came to 9 bases. The CDR3 has 14 amino acids. The germline CDR1 and CDR2 sequences are MDHEN and SYDVKM. The CDR3 DNA reads TGTGCCAGCAGTTTATTGAGGGGGGCAGATACGCAGTATTTT. It encodes CASSLLRGADTQYF. Based on the CDR3 plus reference TRBV28 and TRBJ2-3, the full variable domain is DVKVTQSSRYLVKRTGEKVFLECVQDMDHENMFWYRQDPGLGLRLIYFSYDVKMKEKGDIPEGYSVSREKKERFSLILESASTNQTSMYLCASSLLRGADTQYFGPGTRLTVL.

This clonotype came up many times. The chain links TRBV28 to TRBJ1-5; D ambiguous. The CDR3 spans 15 residues. The germline gives CDR1 MDHEN, CDR2 SYDVKM. V was shortened by 4 bases and J by 0 bases, with 10 bases between the two germline ends. The chain's CDR3 is CASSWFRDSNQPQHF. DNA for the CDR3: TGTGCCAGCAGTTGGTTTCGTGATAGCAATCAGCCCCAGCATTTT.

This clonotype was seen many times. J is TRBJ1-6 and V is TRBV28; tentative D call: TRBD1 (6 bases). Per the germline V gene, CDR1 is MDHEN and CDR2 is SYDVKM. The CDR3 spans 15 residues. Trimming left V 4 bases short and J 5 bases short, with 12 bases between. CDR3 sequence: CASSSLDRNNSPLHF. Here the CDR3 DNA reads TGTGCCAGCAGTTCCCTGGACAGAAATAATTCACCCCTCCACTTT.

This clonotype was recorded a few times. The genes are TRBV29-1 and TRBJ2-1; 7 nucleotides line up with TRBD1. This CDR3 has 15 amino acids. Germline V gene sequence: CDR1 SQVTM, CDR2 ANQGSEA. J gave up 2 bases and V 0 bases, and 4 bases lay outside the gene matches. Written as DNA, the CDR3 is TGCAGCGTTGAAGATCACCAGGGGGCCTACAATGAGCAGTTCTTC. Translating gives CSVEDHQGAYNEQFF.

This clonotype appeared many times. The V call is TRBV5-1, the J call TRBJ1-1; TRBD1 might be the D (6 bases). CDR3 length: 14 amino acids. Germline loops: CDR1 SGHRS, CDR2 YFSETQ. V gave up 3 bases and J gave up 1 base, with 10 bases separating them. DNA for the CDR3: TGCGCCAGCAGCTCCCAGGGGTGGAACACTGAAGCTTTCTTT. Protein: CASSSQGWNTEAFF.

This clonotype was detected many times. The V and J genes are TRBV30 and TRBJ1-1; no clear D. The ends were cut back, 1 base at V and 0 bases at J, with 6 bases in the middle. Germline V gene lookup returns CDR1 GTSNPN and CDR2 SVGIG (reference sequence). The CDR3 sequence is 13 residues long. The CDR3 is CAWSELLNTEAFF. The CDR3 bases are TGTGCCTGGAGTGAACTATTGAACACTGAAGCTTTCTTT.

This chain links TRBV15 with TRBJ1-5; possibly TRBD1 for D (6 bases). Germline assignment: CDR1 LNHNV and CDR2 YYDKDF (reference sequence). This CDR3 region has 16 residues. V was shortened by 2 bases and J by 4 bases, with 15 bases between the two germline ends. Here the CDR3 reads CATSRRGGDNNQPQHF. The CDR3 nucleotides are TGTGCCACCAGCAGACGGGGTGGGGACAATAATCAGCCCCAGCATTTT.

Ten or more counts support this clonotype. This chain links TRBV18 with TRBJ1-1; 9 positions agree with TRBD1. The CDR3 totals 16 residues. The germline CDR1 and CDR2 sequences are KGHSH and LQKENI. V lost 5 bases to trimming and J lost 4 bases; unmatched junction nucleotides: 11. The CDR3 sequence: CASSTQGAYGPTEAFF. The CDR3 bases are TGTGCCAGCTCAACACAGGGGGCGTACGGTCCCACTGAAGCTTTCTTT.

This clonotype was observed at least ten times. The chain uses TRBV28 and TRBJ2-2; D gene unclear. The CDR3 is made up of 16 amino acids. Between the trimmed V and J ends, which lost 6 bases and 1 base, there was a span of 15 bases. The germline V gene has CDR1 MDHEN and CDR2 SYDVKM. The CDR3 nucleotides are TGTGCCAGCAGCCTAGACACTTCCCTGAACACCGGGGAGCTGTTTTTT. Protein product: CASSLDTSLNTGELFF.